The rows below give T cell receptor beta chains drawn from one sample of a study of shared clonotypes between healthy human individuals. Only in-frame clones appear in the TCRdb table, and some are missing; sequencing was by immunoSEQ multiplex PCR. The sample has roughly 2,000,000 clones; approximately 92% are singletons. Sequences were obtained from naive CD8+ T cells from PBMCs. These receptors were obtained from a man between 18 and 29 years old in good health. Some clones in this sample may be carry-over from other donors' samples. CDR3s include the opening cysteine and the closing phenylalanine or tryptophan. D genes are given only for firm matches. Expanded clones are given a class, and other clones once, few, many or no size at all.

abundance: -; j_gene: TRBJ2-1; d_gene: -; v_gene: TRBV19; CDR3nt: TGTGCCAGTAGTGTGGAGGGGAGCGTATACAATGAGCAGTTCTTC; CDR3aa: CASSVEGSVYNEQFF
abundance: -; j_gene: TRBJ1-2; d_gene: -; v_gene: TRBV28; CDR3nt: TGTGCCAGCAGTTTATTGTCGTACTACTATGGCAAAACCGGCTACACCTTC; CDR3aa: CASSLLSYYYGKTGYTF
abundance: -; j_gene: TRBJ1-1; d_gene: -; v_gene: TRBV6-5; CDR3nt: TGTGCCACCACAAAGGGGTTTGGCACTGAAGCTTTCTTT; CDR3aa: CATTKGFGTEAFF
abundance: -; j_gene: TRBJ2-5; d_gene: -; v_gene: TRBV6-1; CDR3nt: TGTGCCAGCAGCAGTGGGGCCCTACAAAACTTC; CDR3aa: CASSSGALQNF
abundance: -; j_gene: TRBJ1-1; d_gene: -; v_gene: TRBV7-2; CDR3nt: TGTGCCAGCAGCTCGACAACCAGAGGGGGACTGGTGAACACTGAAGCTTTCTTT; CDR3aa: CASSSTTRGGLVNTEAFF
abundance: -; j_gene: TRBJ2-7; d_gene: TRBD2; v_gene: TRBV4-2; CDR3nt: TGTGCCAGCAGCCAAGCGCCACGGAGCGGGGGGAGCGGGAGCGAGCAGTACTTC; CDR3aa: CASSQAPRSGGSGSEQYF
abundance: -; j_gene: TRBJ2-5; d_gene: TRBD1; v_gene: TRBV5-1; CDR3nt: TGCGCCAGCAGCTTAGGACAGGGGGCGGGAGAGACCCAGTACTTC; CDR3aa: CASSLGQGAGETQYF
abundance: -; j_gene: TRBJ2-6; d_gene: TRBD1; v_gene: TRBV29-1; CDR3nt: TGCAGCGTTGAAGTAAGGGGACAGCTCTCTGGGGCCAACGTCCTGACTTTC; CDR3aa: CSVEVRGQLSGANVLTF
abundance: -; j_gene: TRBJ2-7; d_gene: TRBD1; v_gene: TRBV27; CDR3nt: TGTGCCAGCAGTTTATTAAGCAGGGGGCGCAACCGACGGAGCGGCTCCTACGAGCAGTACTTC; CDR3aa: CASSLLSRGRNRRSGSYEQYF
abundance: -; j_gene: TRBJ2-1; d_gene: -; v_gene: TRBV9; CDR3nt: TGTGCCAGCAGCCTCCATCCGGACAGAACAAATGAGCAGTTCTTC; CDR3aa: CASSLHPDRTNEQFF
abundance: once; j_gene: TRBJ2-7; d_gene: -; v_gene: TRBV9; CDR3nt: TGTGCCAGCAGCGTAGGTAAAGGGATCGAGCAGTACTTC; CDR3aa: CASSVGKGIEQYF
abundance: -; j_gene: TRBJ2-7; d_gene: TRBD2; v_gene: TRBV27; CDR3nt: TGTGCCAGCAGTCGCTCAGCGGGAGCCCCCTACGAGCAGTACTTC; CDR3aa: CASSRSAGAPYEQYF
abundance: -; j_gene: TRBJ1-4; d_gene: -; v_gene: TRBV9; CDR3nt: TGTGCCAGCAGCGGACAAAATGAAAAACTGTTTTTT; CDR3aa: CASSGQNEKLFF
abundance: -; j_gene: TRBJ1-1; d_gene: TRBD1; v_gene: TRBV5-8; CDR3nt: TGTGCCAGCAGCCGAAACAGGGGGTACACTGAAGCTTTCTTT; CDR3aa: CASSRNRGYTEAFF
abundance: -; j_gene: TRBJ1-1; d_gene: -; v_gene: TRBV28; CDR3nt: TGTGCCAGCAGTTTAAATTGGGGGGCAAGCACTGAAGCTTTCTTT; CDR3aa: CASSLNWGASTEAFF
abundance: -; j_gene: TRBJ2-7; d_gene: -; v_gene: TRBV28; CDR3nt: TGTGCCAGCACCAATTTCTACCCAACTCGACAGCCCGCGGCGGATGAGCAGTACTTC; CDR3aa: CASTNFYPTRQPAADEQYF
abundance: -; j_gene: TRBJ1-2; d_gene: TRBD1; v_gene: TRBV11-2; CDR3nt: TGTGCCAGCAGCCCAGACAGGGGGCGGTCGAATGGCTACACCTTC; CDR3aa: CASSPDRGRSNGYTF
abundance: -; j_gene: TRBJ2-7; d_gene: TRBD1; v_gene: TRBV13; CDR3nt: TGTGCCAGCAGCTTCGGGACAGACTCCTACGAGCAGTACTTC; CDR3aa: CASSFGTDSYEQYF
abundance: -; j_gene: TRBJ2-7; d_gene: TRBD1; v_gene: TRBV9; CDR3nt: TGTGCCAGCAGCGGACGGGACAGCCCCTACGAGCAGTACTTC; CDR3aa: CASSGRDSPYEQYF
abundance: -; j_gene: TRBJ2-2; d_gene: -; v_gene: TRBV7-3; CDR3nt: TGTGCCAGCAGCACACAGGGGAACACCGGGGAGCTGTTTTTT; CDR3aa: CASSTQGNTGELFF
abundance: -; j_gene: TRBJ2-2; d_gene: -; v_gene: TRBV4-1; CDR3nt: TGCGCCAGCAGCCAAGAGTTCGGGGAGCTGTTTTTT; CDR3aa: CASSQEFGELFF
abundance: -; j_gene: TRBJ2-1; d_gene: -; v_gene: TRBV5-1; CDR3nt: TGCGCCAGCAGCTACGGGGATGAGCAGTTCTTC; CDR3aa: CASSYGDEQFF
abundance: -; j_gene: TRBJ2-3; d_gene: -; v_gene: TRBV19; CDR3nt: TGTGCCAGTAGTATTAGTCAGATAGCAACAGATACGCAGTATTTT; CDR3aa: CASSISQIATDTQYF
abundance: -; j_gene: TRBJ2-1; d_gene: -; v_gene: TRBV4-3; CDR3nt: TGCGCCAGCAGCCGCGACCTTGGCAATGAGCAGTTCTTC; CDR3aa: CASSRDLGNEQFF
abundance: -; j_gene: TRBJ2-7; d_gene: TRBD2; v_gene: TRBV29-1; CDR3nt: TGCAGCGTCGAAACTAGCGGGAGCTCCTACGAGCAGTACTTC; CDR3aa: CSVETSGSSYEQYF
abundance: -; j_gene: TRBJ1-4; d_gene: -; v_gene: TRBV7-8; CDR3nt: TGTGCCAGCAGCTTAGGAGGAGTCGAAAAACTGTTTTTT; CDR3aa: CASSLGGVEKLFF
abundance: -; j_gene: TRBJ2-7; d_gene: TRBD2; v_gene: TRBV7-8; CDR3nt: TGTGCCAGCAGCTCAGGACTAGCGGGAGTCTTGCGCTACGAGCAGTACTTC; CDR3aa: CASSSGLAGVLRYEQYF
abundance: -; j_gene: TRBJ1-1; d_gene: -; v_gene: TRBV10-3; CDR3nt: TGTGCCATCAGTGAGAGGTTGAGTACAGACACTGAAGCTTTCTTT; CDR3aa: CAISERLSTDTEAFF
abundance: -; j_gene: TRBJ2-5; d_gene: -; v_gene: TRBV7-9; CDR3nt: TGTGCCAGCAGCTCCATTCAGGGCCCCGAAGAGACCCAGTACTTC; CDR3aa: CASSSIQGPEETQYF
abundance: -; j_gene: TRBJ2-3; d_gene: -; v_gene: TRBV25-1; CDR3nt: TGTGCCAGCAGTGTGAGGAATACGCAGTATTTT; CDR3aa: CASSVRNTQYF
abundance: once; j_gene: TRBJ2-3; d_gene: -; v_gene: TRBV7-9; CDR3nt: TGTGCCAGCAGCTTAGCTGGGCAAGCGCAGTATTTT; CDR3aa: CASSLAGQAQYF
abundance: -; j_gene: TRBJ2-1; d_gene: -; v_gene: TRBV7-3; CDR3nt: TGTGCCAGCAGCTTATTTTCCGGATACAGCTCCTACAATGAGCAGTTCTTC; CDR3aa: CASSLFSGYSSYNEQFF
abundance: -; j_gene: TRBJ1-1; d_gene: TRBD1; v_gene: TRBV2; CDR3nt: TGTGCAGGGGGACAGGGGGACACTGAAGCTTTCTTT; CDR3aa: CAGGQGDTEAFF
abundance: -; j_gene: TRBJ2-5; d_gene: TRBD1; v_gene: TRBV28; CDR3nt: TGTGCCAGCAGTTTATTGACAGGGCCCTCCAAAGAGACCCAGTACTTC; CDR3aa: CASSLLTGPSKETQYF
abundance: -; j_gene: TRBJ2-1; d_gene: TRBD1; v_gene: TRBV5-1; CDR3nt: TGCGCCAGCAGCCTGTTCAGGGGGAATGAGCAGTTCTTC; CDR3aa: CASSLFRGNEQFF
abundance: -; j_gene: TRBJ2-7; d_gene: -; v_gene: TRBV7-3; CDR3nt: TGTGCCAGCAGCTTAACGGACTCCTACGAGCAGTACTTC; CDR3aa: CASSLTDSYEQYF
abundance: -; j_gene: TRBJ2-7; d_gene: -; v_gene: TRBV27; CDR3nt: TGTGCCAGCAGTTTTGGGTTAGGTTACGAGCAGTACTTC; CDR3aa: CASSFGLGYEQYF
abundance: -; j_gene: TRBJ2-7; d_gene: -; v_gene: TRBV4-2; CDR3nt: TGTGCCAGCAGCCAAGGAAACGAGCAGTACTTC; CDR3aa: CASSQGNEQYF
abundance: -; j_gene: TRBJ2-7; d_gene: TRBD1; v_gene: TRBV10-3; CDR3nt: TGTGCCATCAATACTCGGGACAGTGGATCCTACGAGCAGTACTTC; CDR3aa: CAINTRDSGSYEQYF
abundance: -; j_gene: TRBJ1-2; d_gene: TRBD1; v_gene: TRBV9; CDR3nt: TGTGCCAGCAGCGTATCCCGGGACAGGGGAACGAATGGCTACACCTTC; CDR3aa: CASSVSRDRGTNGYTF
abundance: once; j_gene: TRBJ2-1; d_gene: TRBD2; v_gene: TRBV19; CDR3nt: TGTGCCAGTACGGAGCGGGGCGGGAGCTCCTACAATGAGCAGTTCTTC; CDR3aa: CASTERGGSSYNEQFF
abundance: -; j_gene: TRBJ2-7; d_gene: TRBD2; v_gene: TRBV12-5; CDR3nt: TGTGCTAGTGGTTTGGGGCCGGGAGGCGAGCAGTACTTC; CDR3aa: CASGLGPGGEQYF
abundance: -; j_gene: TRBJ2-3; d_gene: -; v_gene: TRBV7-9; CDR3nt: TGTGCCAGCAGCTTAGACTACACCAGCACAGATACGCAGTATTTT; CDR3aa: CASSLDYTSTDTQYF
abundance: -; j_gene: TRBJ2-1; d_gene: -; v_gene: TRBV29-1; CDR3nt: TGCAGCGTTGAAGCACAAAACAATGAGCAGTTCTTC; CDR3aa: CSVEAQNNEQFF
abundance: -; j_gene: TRBJ2-1; d_gene: TRBD2; v_gene: TRBV18; CDR3nt: TGTGCCAGCTCACCGACTAGCGATGAGCAGTTCTTC; CDR3aa: CASSPTSDEQFF
abundance: -; j_gene: TRBJ2-7; d_gene: -; v_gene: TRBV11-2; CDR3nt: TGTGCCAGCAGCCGCCGGGCTTTCGAGCAGTACTTC; CDR3aa: CASSRRAFEQYF
abundance: -; j_gene: TRBJ2-2; d_gene: -; v_gene: TRBV4-3; CDR3nt: TGCGCCAGCAGCCAAGAGGCCCCCGGGGACTTGAACACCGGGGAGCTGTTTTTT; CDR3aa: CASSQEAPGDLNTGELFF
abundance: -; j_gene: TRBJ2-2; d_gene: -; v_gene: TRBV4-1; CDR3nt: TGCGCCAGCATGGGGGACCCATCGTGGGGGGAGCTGTTTTTT; CDR3aa: CASMGDPSWGELFF
abundance: -; j_gene: TRBJ1-5; d_gene: -; v_gene: TRBV15; CDR3nt: TGTGCCACCAGCAGAGTAGATGGCAATCAGCCCCAGCATTTT; CDR3aa: CATSRVDGNQPQHF
abundance: once; j_gene: TRBJ2-7; d_gene: -; v_gene: TRBV4-1; CDR3nt: TGCGCCAGCAGCCGAGCCGGGACCACAGACGAGCAGTACTTC; CDR3aa: CASSRAGTTDEQYF
abundance: -; j_gene: TRBJ2-5; d_gene: TRBD2; v_gene: TRBV27; CDR3nt: TGTGCCAGCAGTCTCTGGGCGGGGGATCGACTACCTCAAGAGACCCAGTACTTC; CDR3aa: CASSLWAGDRLPQETQYF
abundance: -; j_gene: TRBJ2-7; d_gene: TRBD2; v_gene: TRBV28; CDR3nt: TGTGCCAGCAGTTTAAGCCTCAGCGAGCTAGCGGGAGTAGGCGAGCAGTACTTC; CDR3aa: CASSLSLSELAGVGEQYF
abundance: -; j_gene: TRBJ2-1; d_gene: TRBD1; v_gene: TRBV28; CDR3nt: TGTGCCAGCAGTACCCCGGGACAGGGGGCAGAGCAGTTCTTC; CDR3aa: CASSTPGQGAEQFF